This T cell receptor beta chain was sequenced in a study of blood T cells in healthy people across ages. Study-level findings and limits: Investigators treated diversity estimates from one million T cells as underestimates.

The draw of peripheral blood yielded approximately 11 milliliters from each donor. Extracted total RNA amounted to at least 5.5 micrograms for each sample. Germline values: CDR1 MNHNS, CDR2 SASEGT. The V gene lost 8 bases and the J gene lost 15 bases, with 14 bases spanning the gap. The CDR3 has 10 residues. For the second PCR, which ran for roughly 6 to 11 cycles, a sample-barcoded 5' primer and a J-beta primer mix were used. There were at least 2.5 million CDR3-containing paired-end reads obtained from each sample. TCRdb re-derived calls from the 5' RACE reads in MiXCR, one entry per CDR3 protein. The profile covers about 1.8 million distinct CDR3 sequences, with around half appearing a single time and approximately 2% taken by the ten largest. As to this clonotype: What it recognizes is unknown.

Sequenced material: blood. This TCR was sampled from a woman between 40 and 55 years old in good health. The V gene is TRBV6-1, the J gene TRBJ2-4, with D possibly TRBD2 on 5 matching bases. DNA for the CDR3: TGTGCCAGCGACGCGGGCGGGCGGTACTTC. Translating it yields CASDAGGRYF.